These 14 T cell receptor beta chains originate from one sample sequenced in a study of shared clonotypes between healthy human individuals. Using immunoSEQ multiplex PCR, the repertoire was profiled, and TCRdb retains in-frame clones only, with some absent. The sample includes roughly 2.1 million clones, about 92% seen only once; the top ten take around 1.7%. Only CD45RO-negative cells positively selected for CCR7 counted as naive CD8 cells, so terminally differentiated effector memory CD45RA+ cells were excluded. The sample consisted of naive CD8+ T cells from PBMCs. The receptor set was obtained from a man between 18 and 35 years old in good health. Some clones in this sample may be carry-over from other donors' samples.

The sample holds one count of this clone. The rearrangement links TRBV7-6 to TRBJ2-1; the match to TRBD1 covers 8 bases. CDR1 and CDR2 from the germline V gene are SGHVS and FNYEAQ. This CDR3 has 15 amino acids. The V segment lost 3 bases and the J segment 2 bases; nucleotides outside the gene matches: 3. The CDR3 DNA is TGTGCCAGCAGCTTGACAGGGGTCACCTACAATGAGCAGTTCTTC. Translated: CASSLTGVTYNEQFF.

The gene calls are TRBV9 and TRBJ2-3; a possible D gene is TRBD2 (6 bases). The V gene's germline CDR1 is SGDLS and CDR2 YYNGEE. There are 17 residues in the CDR3. Trimming removed 1 base from V and 1 base from J, with 16 bases in between. The CDR3 nucleotides read TGTGCCAGCAGCGTACCCTGGGCGGGAATAGGCACAGATACGCAGTATTTT. This codes for CASSVPWAGIGTDTQYF.

The rearrangement links TRBV7-9 to TRBJ2-3, with D perhaps TRBD2 (5 bases). Germline V gene data show CDR1 as SEHNR and CDR2 as FQNEAQ (reference sequence). CDR3 length: 19 amino acids. V was shortened by 5 bases and J by 2 bases, with 26 bases between the two germline ends. In DNA form, the CDR3 reads TGTGCCAGCAGCCCCGACCGCCCATCTCTTCGGGGATACACAGATACGCAGTATTTT. Translation: CASSPDRPSLRGYTDTQYF.

In its sample, this clone was seen once. The chain recombines TRBV7-6 with TRBJ2-7; 8 bases match TRBD1. Germline CDR1 SGHVS, CDR2 FNYEAQ. This CDR3 spans 16 amino acids. After removal of 1 base from V and 8 bases from J, the junction contained 13 bases not matched to a gene. This CDR3 reads CASSLGFGRGQAQQYF. In nucleotides, the CDR3 is TGTGCCAGCAGCTTAGGATTCGGCAGGGGGCAAGCTCAGCAGTACTTC.

The chain carries TRBV13 and TRBJ2-2; TRBD1 might be the D (6 bases). Per germline, CDR1 PRHDT and CDR2 FYEKMQ (reference sequence). Trimming shortened V by 4 bases and J by 4 bases, and 16 bases separated the two germline ends. The CDR3 has 16 amino acids. CDR3 in amino acids: CASSCTGGPSTGELFF. The CDR3 DNA sequence: TGTGCCAGCAGCTGTACTGGGGGCCCGAGCACCGGGGAGCTGTTTTTT.

The chain couples TRBV28 to TRBJ2-2; D unclear. Trimming took 7 bases from V and 3 from J, leaving 18 bases between them. CDR1 is MDHEN and CDR2 is SYDVKM in the germline V gene. The CDR3 consists of 16 residues. The CDR3 DNA follows: TGTGCCAGCATTCAAGGAGAACAGCTCTACACCGGGGAGCTGTTTTTT. This sequence encodes CASIQGEQLYTGELFF.

This clone was observed a single time. The CDR3 bases are TGTGCCAGCAGTCCCCGGAGGCAAGAGACCCAGTACTTC. Translation: CASSPRRQETQYF. The rearrangement joins TRBV28 to TRBJ2-5; weak D call: TRBD2 (5 bases). The CDR3 has 13 residues. V gave up 5 bases and J gave up 2 bases, with 9 bases separating them. Germline V CDR1 and CDR2: MDHEN, SYDVKM.

V is TRBV15 and J is TRBJ2-1, with TRBD2 matching 9 bases. J gave up 9 bases and V 1 base, and 4 bases lay outside the gene matches. CDR3 size: 14 residues. Germline CDR1 LNHNV, CDR2 YYDKDF (reference sequence). As DNA, the CDR3 is TGTGCCACCAGCAGAGCTAGCGGGACGGGTGAGCAGTTCTTC. Translated: CATSRASGTGEQFF.

The V call is TRBV7-9, the J call TRBJ2-7; 14 bases align to TRBD2. V lost 3 bases and J lost 6; bases outside the gene matches: 10. Germline V gene sequence: CDR1 SEHNR, CDR2 FQNEAQ (reference sequence). The CDR3 sequence is 17 residues long. The CDR3 bases are TGTGCCAGCAGCTTGGCCGGACTAGCGGGAGGACCTGCCGAGCAGTACTTC. This codes for CASSLAGLAGGPAEQYF.

The V gene is TRBV4-1, the J gene TRBJ1-1; D possibly corresponds to TRBD1 (5 bases). This CDR3 has 14 residues. V was clipped by 1 base and J by 5 bases, with 11 bases between them. Germline loops: CDR1 MGHRA, CDR2 YSYEKL. The DNA for the CDR3 is TGCGCCAGCAGCCAAGCCAGGGTGGGTACTGAAGCTTTCTTT. This sequence encodes CASSQARVGTEAFF.

As to this clone: Different DNA sequences within this sample yield the same CDR3. The CDR3 protein is CASSVTGGSYGYTF. The CDR3 DNA sequence: TGTGCCAGCAGCGTGACAGGGGGCAGCTATGGCTACACCTTC. The chain uses TRBV27 and TRBJ1-2; TRBD1 matches 10 bases. The CDR3 is 14 amino acids. J was trimmed by 4 bases and V by 6 bases; bases with no gene match: 5. CDR1 MNHEY and CDR2 SMNVEV come from the germline V gene (reference sequence).

V is TRBV7-9 and J is TRBJ1-1, with D unclear. CDR1 is SEHNR, CDR2 FQNEAQ, per germline (reference sequence). This CDR3 has 13 amino acids. V was shortened by 3 bases and J by 7 bases, with 12 bases between the two germline ends. In nucleotides, the CDR3 is TGTGCCAGCAGCTTGTTCTTACAGTATGAAGCTTTCTTT. Its translation: CASSLFLQYEAFF.

The chain recombines TRBV7-2 with TRBJ1-2; 8 nucleotides line up with TRBD1. Looked up from germline, CDR1 is SGHTA and CDR2 is FQGNSA. J gave up 4 bases and V 5 bases, and 6 bases lay outside the gene matches. CDR3 length equals 14 residues. The CDR3 region is CASSARDRRYGYTF. CDR3 DNA: TGTGCCAGCAGCGCCCGGGACAGGCGCTATGGCTACACCTTC. The whole variable domain, remainder taken from reference TRBV7-2 and TRBJ1-2, is GAGVSQSPSNKVTEKGKDVELRCDPISGHTALYWYRQSLGQGLEFLIYFQGNSAPDKSGLPSDRFSAERTGGSVSTLTIQRTQQEDSAVYLCASSARDRRYGYTFGSGTRLTVV.

The chain uses TRBV21-1 and TRBJ2-7. TRBV21-1 is a pseudogene segment. The CDR3 sequence is 14 residues long. For the CDR3, the DNA is TGTGCCAGCAGCAACGGGGGCAGCCCCTGCGAGCAGTACTTC. Encoded protein: CASSNGGSPCEQYF.